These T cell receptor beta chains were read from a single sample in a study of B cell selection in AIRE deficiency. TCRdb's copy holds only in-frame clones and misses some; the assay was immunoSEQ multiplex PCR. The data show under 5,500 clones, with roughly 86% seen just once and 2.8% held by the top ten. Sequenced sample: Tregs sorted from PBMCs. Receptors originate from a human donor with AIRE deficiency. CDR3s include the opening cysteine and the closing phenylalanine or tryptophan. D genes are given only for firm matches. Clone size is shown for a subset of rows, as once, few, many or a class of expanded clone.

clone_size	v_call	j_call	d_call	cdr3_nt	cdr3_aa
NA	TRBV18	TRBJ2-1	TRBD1	TGTGCCAGCTCACCACGGGGACAGGCGATCAATGAGCAGTTCTTC	CASSPRGQAINEQFF
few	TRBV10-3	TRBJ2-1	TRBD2	TGTGCCATCAGTAAAGAGGGACTAGCGGGGGTGATCAATGAGCAGTTCTTC	CAISKEGLAGVINEQFF
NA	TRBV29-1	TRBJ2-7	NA	TGCAGCGTTGGGTCCCCCCCTATTTTCGAGCAGTACTTC	CSVGSPPIFEQYF
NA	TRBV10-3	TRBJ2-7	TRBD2	TGTGCCATCCGGACTAGCGGGAGGTCCGAGCAGTACTTC	CAIRTSGRSEQYF
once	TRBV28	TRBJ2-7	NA	TGTGCCAGCAGCCCGCTAGGCTCCGAGCAGTACTTC	CASSPLGSEQYF
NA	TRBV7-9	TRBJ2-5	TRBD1	TGTGCCAGCAGCCGGGGACAGGGGGCGAGGGAGACCCAGTACTTC	CASSRGQGARETQYF
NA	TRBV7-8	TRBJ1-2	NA	TGTGCCAGCAGCCAGTCCACGGGGGCTTATGGCTACACCTTC	CASSQSTGAYGYTF
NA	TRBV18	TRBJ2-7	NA	TGTGCCAGCTCACCACAACGACTCTACGAGCAGTACTTC	CASSPQRLYEQYF
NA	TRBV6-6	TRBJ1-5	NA	TGTGCCAGCAGTTACGGGAGGGGAAGTCAGCCCCAGCATTTT	CASSYGRGSQPQHF
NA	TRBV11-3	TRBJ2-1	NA	TGTGCCAGCAGCTTGGGTGGGTCGGGCAATGAGCAGTTCTTC	CASSLGGSGNEQFF
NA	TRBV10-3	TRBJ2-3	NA	TGTGCCATCAGTGGCGGCGTTAGCACAGATACGCAGTATTTT	CAISGGVSTDTQYF
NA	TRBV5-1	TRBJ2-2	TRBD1	TGCGCCAGCAGCAAGGGACAGACCGCGAACACCGGGGAGCTGTTTTTT	CASSKGQTANTGELFF
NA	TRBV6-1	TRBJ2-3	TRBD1	TGTGCCAGCAGTGAAGTCGAGACAGGGATTGGCACAGATACGCAGTATTTT	CASSEVETGIGTDTQYF
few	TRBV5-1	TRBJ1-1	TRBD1	TGCGCCAGCAGCGGACAGGGGGCAGCTTTCTTT	CASSGQGAAFF
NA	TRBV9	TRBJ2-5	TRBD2	TGTGCCAGCAGCGTAGGGCTAGCGGGCAGAGAGACCCAGTACTTC	CASSVGLAGRETQYF
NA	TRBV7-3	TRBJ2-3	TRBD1	TGTGCCAGCAGCCCAGTGGGACAGGGAGGGGGAGATACGCAGTATTTT	CASSPVGQGGGDTQYF
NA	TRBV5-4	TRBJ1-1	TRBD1	TGTGCCAGCAGCCCCTTAAGACAGGGGGCGCGGACTGAAGCTTTCTTT	CASSPLRQGARTEAFF
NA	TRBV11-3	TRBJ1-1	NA	TGTGCCAGCAGCTTAGTCAGGCTTAGGATGAACACTGAAGCTTTCTTT	CASSLVRLRMNTEAFF
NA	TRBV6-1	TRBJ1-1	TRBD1	TGTGCCAGCAGTGATTGGGGACAGGCAGCTTTCTTT	CASSDWGQAAFF
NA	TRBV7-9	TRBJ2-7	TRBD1	TGTGCCAGCAGCTTAAGGGGGCCATACGAGCAGTACTTC	CASSLRGPYEQYF
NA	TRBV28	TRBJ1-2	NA	TGTGCCAGCAGTTTATCCACTAACTATGGCTACACCTTC	CASSLSTNYGYTF
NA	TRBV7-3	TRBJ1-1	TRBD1	TGTGCCAGCAGCTTGGACAGGGGGCACACTGAAGCTTTCTTT	CASSLDRGHTEAFF
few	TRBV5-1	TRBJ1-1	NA	TGCGCCAGCAGCTTGAACCAGAGGGGCACTGAAGCTTTCTTT	CASSLNQRGTEAFF
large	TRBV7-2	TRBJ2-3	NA	TGTGCCAGCAGCTGGGACTTCACAGATACGCAGTATTTT	CASSWDFTDTQYF
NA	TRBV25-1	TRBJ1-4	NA	TGTGCCAGCAGGGGAAACGTTGAAAAACTGTTTTTT	CASRGNVEKLFF
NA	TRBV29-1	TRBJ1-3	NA	TGCAGCGTTGTGTTGGCTTACTCTGGAAACACCATATATTTT	CSVVLAYSGNTIYF
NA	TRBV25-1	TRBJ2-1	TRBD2	TGTGCCAGCAAAAGCGGGAGGGCCTTGGGTTACAATGAGCAGTTCTTC	CASKSGRALGYNEQFF